This is a list of T cell receptor beta chains from one sample in a study of identical twins. TCRdb re-analysed the 5' RACE reads in MiXCR, keeping a single row per CDR3 protein. The table shows approximately 600,000 distinct CDR3 sequences, with 9% to 10% occurring only once. These data were also filed under a second study, of yellow fever vaccine responses in identical twins.

The sequenced sample was PBMCs. Receptor source: a woman aged 18-29 years in good health. Each CDR3 is given with its conserved first and last residue. The D gene is left open where the match is weak.

d_call: .; j_call: TRBJ2-6; v_call: TRBV7-3; cdr3_aa: CASRLFTGGANVLTF
d_call: .; j_call: TRBJ2-3; v_call: TRBV5-5; cdr3_aa: CASTRTATSTDTQYF
d_call: .; j_call: TRBJ2-7; v_call: TRBV3-1; cdr3_aa: CASSPHPTSLSYEQYF
d_call: TRBD2; j_call: TRBJ2-3; v_call: TRBV7-2; cdr3_aa: CASSLVGSGSPADTQYF
d_call: .; j_call: TRBJ1-2; v_call: TRBV20-1; cdr3_aa: CSASGAPSNYGYTF
d_call: .; j_call: TRBJ1-1; v_call: TRBV7-2; cdr3_aa: CASSSNTGTGNTEAFF
d_call: .; j_call: TRBJ1-4; v_call: TRBV4-3; cdr3_aa: CASSQDLQGGEKLFF
d_call: TRBD1; j_call: TRBJ1-3; v_call: TRBV10-3; cdr3_aa: CAISDPDTGQAGNTIYF
d_call: TRBD1; j_call: TRBJ2-7; v_call: TRBV10-3; cdr3_aa: CAISETPGQGVDEQYF
d_call: .; j_call: TRBJ2-1; v_call: TRBV6-2/TRBV6-3; cdr3_aa: CASSYSIREQFF
d_call: .; j_call: TRBJ2-5; v_call: TRBV7-6; cdr3_aa: CASSLVGQLSTQYF
d_call: .; j_call: TRBJ2-5; v_call: TRBV5-1; cdr3_aa: CASSPVPREPETQYF
d_call: TRBD2; j_call: TRBJ2-1; v_call: TRBV11-1; cdr3_aa: CASSVFALAGGPKNEQFF
d_call: TRBD1; j_call: TRBJ2-7; v_call: TRBV28; cdr3_aa: CASSLRTGVRTYEQYF
d_call: TRBD1; j_call: TRBJ1-2; v_call: TRBV7-9; cdr3_aa: CASSRGQGARGYTF